The 21 T cell receptor beta chains below were found in one sample sequenced in a study of cytomegalovirus exposure and HLA in healthy donors. The PCR ran on 60 Vbeta and 13 Jbeta primers. TCRdb's table, derived via immunoSEQ multiplex PCR, lists solely in-frame clones and lacks some. The repertoire consists of approximately 170,000 clones, with approximately 72% occurring once and the leading ten covering less than 1.5%. Material for sequencing was PBMCs. The receptors were gathered from a man in his fifties in good health and CMV-seronegative.

This chain uses TRBV7-3 with TRBJ2-7, with D hard to call. CDR1 and CDR2 (germline): SGHTA, FQGTGA. V was shortened by 5 bases and J by 2 bases, with 16 bases between the two germline ends. This CDR3 contains 15 residues. Written as DNA, the CDR3 is TGTGCCAGCAGCCCCTCCGTGAGCAGGACCTACGAGCAGTACTTC. Its translation: CASSPSVSRTYEQYF. The whole variable domain, remainder taken from reference TRBV7-3 and TRBJ2-7, is GAGVSQTPSNKVTEKGKYVELRCDPISGHTALYWYRQSLGQGPEFLIYFQGTGAADDSGLPNDRFFAVRPEGSVSTLKIQRTERGDSAVYLCASSPSVSRTYEQYFGPGTRLTVT.

V usage is TRBV6-5 and J usage is TRBJ2-7; 8 nucleotides match TRBD2. The ends lost 5 bases at V and 4 bases at J; junction bases unmatched: 10. This CDR3 comprises 15 residues. Per germline, CDR1 MNHEY and CDR2 SVGAGI. The CDR3 DNA follows: TGTGCCAGCAGTCCCGTTAGCGGGGACTTTTACGAGCAGTACTTC. This codes for CASSPVSGDFYEQYF.

The chain is built from TRBV28 and TRBJ1-1, with 8 bases fitting TRBD1. The germline gives CDR1 MDHEN, CDR2 SYDVKM. V was pared by 5 bases and J by 5 bases, with 10 bases of the junction left unmatched. The CDR3 length is 15 residues. For the CDR3, the DNA is TGTGCCAGCAGTATCGCTACAGGGGGGAGGACTGAAGCTTTCTTT. The encoded protein is CASSIATGGRTEAFF.

The chain combines TRBV19 with TRBJ2-7; 7 bases agree with TRBD1. Germline V CDR1 and CDR2: LNHDA, SQIVND (reference sequence). The CDR3 sequence is 14 residues long. Trimming removed 6 bases from V and 2 bases from J; junction bases left unmatched: 7. The CDR3 coding sequence is TGTGCCAGTAGCCCGTTTCAGGGGGCCTACGAGCAGTACTTC. Protein: CASSPFQGAYEQYF.

This clone was observed a few times. This chain joins TRBV6-5 and TRBJ1-2; TRBD1 matches 8 bases. This CDR3 is built from 15 residues. Germline CDR1 is MNHEY and CDR2 is SVGAGI. V was clipped by 6 bases and J by 4 bases; unmatched bases: 10. CDR3 residues: CASRYATGAPYGYTF. As DNA, the CDR3 is TGTGCCAGCAGATACGCGACAGGGGCTCCCTATGGCTACACCTTC.

This chain links TRBV29-1 with TRBJ2-5; maybe TRBD2 (6 bases). Trimming removed 4 bases from V and 2 bases from J, with 14 bases in between. CDR1 SQVTM and CDR2 ANQGSEA come from the germline V gene. This CDR3 contains 14 residues. The DNA of the CDR3 is TGCAGCGTTGGGCTGGGACTGACACAAGAGACCCAGTACTTC. Its protein is CSVGLGLTQETQYF.

Only a few counts were recorded for this clone. The chain joins TRBV6-1 to TRBJ2-7; no firm D call. The germline V gene has CDR1 MNHNS and CDR2 SASEGT. The CDR3 has 14 amino acids. V lost 3 bases, J lost 2 bases, and 11 bases lay in between. The CDR3 DNA sequence: TGTGCCAGCAGTGATAGCTCTCCCCCCTACGAGCAGTACTTC. Protein: CASSDSSPPYEQYF.

V and J are TRBV6-5 and TRBJ2-4; 10 bases map to TRBD2. V was clipped by 6 bases and J by 5 bases; unmatched bases: 4. CDR1 and CDR2 from the germline V gene are MNHEY and SVGAGI. This CDR3 comprises 14 residues. CDR3: CASRLGLAENIQYF. DNA of the CDR3: TGTGCCAGCAGGCTAGGACTAGCGGAAAACATTCAGTACTTC.

This clone came up a few times. The CDR3, as DNA: TGTGCCAGCAGTTACGTGGGCCCGGATACCGGGGAGCTGTTTTTT. It encodes CASSYVGPDTGELFF. The chain carries TRBV6-6 and TRBJ2-2; D unresolved. The V end was cut by 2 bases, the J end by 5 bases, with 12 bases between. CDR1 is MNHNY, CDR2 SVGAGI, per germline (reference sequence). CDR3 length: 15 residues.

V is TRBV6-6 and J is TRBJ2-1; 9 nucleotides align to TRBD1. V shed 5 bases, J shed 13 bases, and the junction held 15 bases outside the gene matches. This CDR3 has 15 amino acids. Germline-derived CDR1 and CDR2 are MNHNY and SVGAGI (reference sequence). The CDR3 loop reads CASSNPGQGYLRQFF. The CDR3 bases are TGTGCCAGCAGTAACCCGGGACAGGGATACTTGAGACAGTTCTTC.

This rearrangement joins TRBV6-5 to TRBJ2-1; 8 bases line up with TRBD1. The length of the CDR3 is 15 residues. The V and J ends lost 10 bases and 3 bases, in that order; junction bases with no gene match: 11. Germline-derived CDR1 and CDR2 are MNHEY and SVGAGI. CDR3 residues: CATRPGQVNYNEQFF. CDR3 nucleotide sequence: TGTGCCACCCGACCGGGACAGGTGAACTACAATGAGCAGTTCTTC.

This clone was seen a handful of times. The gene calls are TRBV6-5 and TRBJ1-5; no clear D. The CDR3 is 15 amino acids. Trimming stripped 6 bases from V and 5 bases from J, with 17 bases between. CDR1 and CDR2 (germline): MNHEY, SVGAGI. The CDR3 region is CASRPFTAGYQPQHF. In DNA, the CDR3 is TGTGCCAGCAGGCCCTTTACAGCGGGTTATCAGCCCCAGCATTTT.

The rearrangement uses TRBV19 and TRBJ2-7; D perhaps matches TRBD2 (6 bases). V was trimmed by 3 bases and J by 4 bases, leaving 16 bases between them. CDR1 and CDR2 (germline): LNHDA, SQIVND (reference sequence). The CDR3 loop spans 15 amino acids. The CDR3 protein is CASSIGGMGVYEQYF. CDR3 bases: TGTGCCAGTAGTATCGGGGGAATGGGTGTTTACGAGCAGTACTTC.

The V and J genes are TRBV5-4 and TRBJ2-3; no definite D call. This CDR3 has 15 residues. Germline lookup yields CDR1 SGHNT and CDR2 YYREEE (reference sequence). Trimming shortened V by 0 bases and J by 3 bases, and 11 bases separated the two germline ends. CDR3 DNA sequence: TGTGCCAGCAGCTTGGAAGTATCACGGACAGATACGCAGTATTTT. This translates into CASSLEVSRTDTQYF. Based on the CDR3 plus reference TRBV5-4 and TRBJ2-3, the full variable domain is ETGVTQSPTHLIKTRGQQVTLRCSSQSGHNTVSWYQQALGQGPQFIFQYYREEENGRGNFPPRFSGLQFPNYSSELNVNALELDDSALYLCASSLEVSRTDTQYFGPGTRLTVL.

This chain connects TRBV4-1 to TRBJ1-4; D gene uncertain. The CDR3 extends over 18 amino acids. Germline V gene data show CDR1 as MGHRA and CDR2 as YSYEKL. V was clipped by 1 base and J by 2 bases, with 17 bases between them. Here the CDR3 DNA reads TGCGCCAGCAGCCAAGGTGAGATGTATCGGGAGACTAATGAAAAACTGTTTTTT. The encoded protein is CASSQGEMYRETNEKLFF.

The chain has TRBV18 and TRBJ2-7; maybe TRBD2 (5 bases). Trimming shortened V by 4 bases and J by 6 bases, and 10 bases separated the two germline ends. This CDR3 comprises 12 residues. Germline lookup yields CDR1 KGHSH and CDR2 LQKENI. The CDR3 loop reads CASSLAGAEQYF. The CDR3 coding sequence is TGTGCCAGCTCACTGGCGGGCGCCGAGCAGTACTTC. Combining the CDR3 with reference TRBV18 and TRBJ2-7 gives the whole variable domain NAGVMQNPRHLVRRRGQEARLRCSPMKGHSHVYWYRQLPEEGLKFMVYLQKENIIDESGMPKERFSAEFPKEGPSILRIQQVVRGDSAAYFCASSLAGAEQYFGPGTRLTVT.

The genes are TRBV29-1 and TRBJ2-1; 7 bases agree with TRBD1. After removal of 8 bases from V and 10 bases from J, the junction contained 8 bases not matched to a gene. This CDR3 has 11 residues. Germline values: CDR1 SQVTM, CDR2 ANQGSEA. Here the CDR3 reads CSFTGVLEQFF. The CDR3, as DNA: TGCAGCTTTACAGGGGTCTTGGAGCAGTTCTTC.

V is TRBV19 and J is TRBJ1-2; D unresolved. Looked up from germline, CDR1 is LNHDA and CDR2 is SQIVND (reference sequence). Trimming cost V 5 bases and J 3 bases, with 10 bases left between them. This CDR3 has 13 amino acids. The DNA for the CDR3 is TGTGCCAGTAGTCGAGGCTGGGACTATGGCTACACCTTC. The encoded protein is CASSRGWDYGYTF.

This clone was seen once. The CDR3 sequence: CASSLRGHPNTGELFF. The CDR3 DNA follows: TGTGCCAGCAGTCTGAGGGGACACCCGAACACCGGGGAGCTGTTTTTT. V gene TRBV28 combines with J gene TRBJ2-2; maybe TRBD1 (6 bases). This CDR3 has 16 amino acids. Deletions cut 5 bases from V and 0 bases from J, with 13 bases between. In germline, CDR1 is MDHEN, CDR2 SYDVKM.

This chain uses TRBV19 with TRBJ1-1; maybe TRBD1 (5 bases). The CDR3 covers 12 residues. Germline V gene lookup returns CDR1 LNHDA and CDR2 SQIVND (reference sequence). V was pared by 8 bases and J by 8 bases, with 15 bases between. CDR3 in amino acids: CASQGGHPEAFF. The CDR3 bases are TGTGCCAGTCAGGGAGGGCATCCCGAAGCTTTCTTT.

This chain joins TRBV10-3 and TRBJ1-5, with TRBD1 identical over 9 bases. Germline V gene data show CDR1 as ENHRY and CDR2 as SYGVKD. The CDR3 runs 16 residues. Trimming at V came to 8 bases and at J to 1 base, leaving 9 bases not matched to a gene. The CDR3 nucleotides are TGTGCCATCGGTTCCGGGACAGGGTCAAGCAATCAGCCCCAGCATTTT. Encoded protein: CAIGSGTGSSNQPQHF.